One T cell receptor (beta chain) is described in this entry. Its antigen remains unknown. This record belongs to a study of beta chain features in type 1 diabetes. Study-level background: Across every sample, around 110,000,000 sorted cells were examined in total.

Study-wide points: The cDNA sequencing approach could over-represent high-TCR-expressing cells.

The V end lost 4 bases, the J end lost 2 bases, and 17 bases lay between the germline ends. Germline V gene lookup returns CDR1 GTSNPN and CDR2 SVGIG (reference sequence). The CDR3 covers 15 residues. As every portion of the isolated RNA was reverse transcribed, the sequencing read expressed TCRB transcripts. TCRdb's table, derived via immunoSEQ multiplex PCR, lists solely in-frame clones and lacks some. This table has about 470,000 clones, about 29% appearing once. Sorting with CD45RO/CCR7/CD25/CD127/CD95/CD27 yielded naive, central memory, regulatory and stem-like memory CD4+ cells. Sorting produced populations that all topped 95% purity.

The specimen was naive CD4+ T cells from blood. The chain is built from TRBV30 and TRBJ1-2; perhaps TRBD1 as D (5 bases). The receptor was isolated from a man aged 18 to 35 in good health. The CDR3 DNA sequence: TGTGCCTGGACCGTAACAGGAGGTGGGAACTATGGCTACACCTTC. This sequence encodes CAWTVTGGGNYGYTF.